This T cell receptor (beta chain) was obtained from a study of T cells in Graves' hyperthyroidism and ophthalmopathy. The CDR3 sequence is 14 residues long. The V segment lost 7 bases and the J segment 4 bases; nucleotides outside the gene matches: 7. Comments on this clonotype: Its target is not known.

RNA transcripts served as the template for amplifying TCR beta CDR3 regions. The HTBI primer set drove a first-round RT-PCR of the TCR CDR3. TCRdb itself ran the multiplex PCR reads through MiXCR, one entry per CDR3 protein. The table includes about 540,000 distinct CDR3 sequences, just over 45% detected once. General observations from the study: Ophthalmopathy prediction by the model preceded onset by a median approximately 6.1 months. Researchers found most expanded thyroid clonotypes above 0.001 in blood as well.

The TCR originated in a woman aged 18-29 years with Graves' hyperthyroidism. The gene calls are TRBV12-3 or TRBV12-4 and TRBJ2-5, with 9 bases aligning to TRBD2. Material for sequencing was peripheral blood or thyroid tissue (not recorded which). The CDR3 coding sequence is TGTGCCAGCAATCTACTAGCGGGCGGAGAGACCCAGTACTTC. Amino acids: CASNLLAGGETQYF.